Listed below are T cell receptor beta chains from one sample, sequenced in a study of PD-1 blockade in classical Hodgkin lymphoma. Clones were read by immunoSEQ multiplex PCR, and TCRdb kept only the in-frame ones, dropping some. The data contain 90,000 to 120,000 clones, 70% to 90% of them seen just once; the ten biggest clones take up approximately 20%. The specimen comprised peripheral blood mononuclear cells (PBMCs), sampled before the second cycle of nivolumab. These receptors all come from a human donor with classical Hodgkin lymphoma. Each CDR3 is given with its conserved first and last residue. A D gene is named only where the DNA matches it firmly. Only part of the rows carry a size: once, few, many, or a class if the clone is expanded.

J: TRBJ2-4; V: TRBV6-5; D: -; size: -; CDR3: CASRQQGLAKNIQYF; DNA: TGTGCCAGCAGGCAACAAGGGCTAGCCAAAAACATTCAGTACTTC
J: TRBJ2-7; V: TRBV7-2; D: -; size: -; CDR3: CASRPGVGEQYF; DNA: TGTGCCAGCAGGCCAGGGGTTGGGGAGCAGTACTTC
J: TRBJ1-5; V: TRBV15; D: -; size: -; CDR3: CATSRGENSNQPQHF; DNA: TGTGCCACCAGCAGAGGGGAAAATAGCAATCAGCCCCAGCATTTT
J: TRBJ1-1; V: TRBV28; D: -; size: once; CDR3: CASSLAGEAFF; DNA: TGTGCCAGCAGTTTGGCAGGGGAAGCTTTCTTT
J: TRBJ2-3; V: TRBV2; D: TRBD2; size: -; CDR3: CASRTSRDTQYF; DNA: TGTGCCAGCCGGACTAGTCGAGATACGCAGTATTTT
J: TRBJ1-4; V: TRBV7-8; D: TRBD1; size: -; CDR3: CASSPTGQGGEKLFF; DNA: TGTGCCAGCAGCCCCACCGGACAGGGAGGTGAAAAACTGTTTTTT
J: TRBJ2-1; V: TRBV5-4; D: TRBD1; size: -; CDR3: CASSLGQGGNNEQFF; DNA: TGTGCCAGCAGCTTGGGACAGGGTGGAAACAATGAGCAGTTCTTC
J: TRBJ2-2; V: TRBV30; D: -; size: -; CDR3: CAWVRQVAGELFF; DNA: TGTGCCTGGGTGAGACAGGTGGCCGGGGAGCTGTTTTTT
J: TRBJ1-5; V: TRBV18; D: TRBD1; size: -; CDR3: CASSPGTGRVNQPQHF; DNA: TGTGCCAGCTCACCTGGGACAGGGCGAGTCAATCAGCCCCAGCATTTT
J: TRBJ1-1; V: TRBV28; D: -; size: -; CDR3: CASSYKPGHLNTEAFF; DNA: TGTGCCAGCAGTTACAAACCGGGACACCTGAACACTGAAGCTTTCTTT
J: TRBJ2-7; V: TRBV5-1; D: -; size: few; CDR3: CASSFEGYEQYF; DNA: TGCGCCAGCAGCTTTGAGGGTTACGAGCAGTACTTC
J: TRBJ2-5; V: TRBV19; D: -; size: -; CDR3: CASSILPGEGETQYF; DNA: TGTGCCAGTAGTATTTTACCGGGAGAGGGAGAGACCCAGTACTTC
J: TRBJ1-5; V: TRBV30; D: -; size: few; CDR3: CAWSPTENQPQHF; DNA: TGTGCCTGGAGCCCTACAGAGAATCAGCCCCAGCATTTT
J: TRBJ1-3; V: TRBV7-2; D: -; size: once; CDR3: CASSPGGRGSGNTIYF; DNA: TGTGCCAGCAGCCCGGGGGGACGGGGCTCTGGAAACACCATATATTTT
J: TRBJ2-7; V: TRBV7-9; D: -; size: -; CDR3: CASSPQTSYEQYF; DNA: TGTGCCAGCAGCCCGCAGACTTCTTACGAGCAGTACTTC
J: TRBJ1-4; V: TRBV13; D: -; size: -; CDR3: CASSLWGDASTNEKLFF; DNA: TGTGCCAGCAGCTTGTGGGGAGATGCGTCGACTAATGAAAAACTGTTTTTT
J: TRBJ1-2; V: TRBV11-2; D: -; size: -; CDR3: CASRRPGASNYGYTF; DNA: TGTGCCAGCAGGCGTCCGGGGGCGTCTAACTATGGCTACACCTTC
J: TRBJ2-2; V: TRBV4-1; D: -; size: -; CDR3: CASSQEPTGELFF; DNA: TGCGCCAGCAGCCAAGAGCCCACCGGGGAGCTGTTTTTT
J: TRBJ2-7; V: TRBV6-1; D: -; size: few; CDR3: CASRSEQATEQYF; DNA: TGTGCCAGCAGGTCCGAACAAGCTACCGAGCAGTACTTC
J: TRBJ2-4; V: TRBV6-9; D: -; size: -; CDR3: CASSSRGGNIQYF; DNA: TGTGCCAGCAGTAGCAGGGGTGGAAACATTCAGTACTTC
J: TRBJ2-5; V: TRBV2; D: -; size: -; CDR3: CASSDSRETQYF; DNA: TGTGCCAGCAGTGACTCGCGAGAGACCCAGTACTTC
J: TRBJ1-5; V: TRBV7-2; D: -; size: -; CDR3: CASSSNPGAGQPQHF; DNA: TGTGCCAGCAGCTCAAACCCAGGGGCGGGACAGCCCCAGCATTTT
J: TRBJ2-5; V: TRBV30; D: -; size: -; CDR3: CAWRLLGGQETQYF; DNA: TGTGCCTGGAGACTACTTGGGGGGCAAGAGACCCAGTACTTC
J: TRBJ1-5; V: TRBV19; D: TRBD1; size: -; CDR3: CASSGIQGAINQPQHF; DNA: TGTGCCAGTAGTGGGATACAGGGGGCCATCAATCAGCCCCAGCATTTT
J: TRBJ2-7; V: TRBV18; D: -; size: -; CDR3: CASSETGAVPYEQYF; DNA: TGTGCCAGCTCAGAAACAGGCGCCGTACCCTACGAGCAGTACTTC
J: TRBJ2-1; V: TRBV30; D: -; size: -; CDR3: CAYYRAKSSYNEQFF; DNA: TGTGCCTATTACAGGGCAAAGAGCTCCTACAATGAGCAGTTCTTC
J: TRBJ2-5; V: TRBV4-1; D: -; size: -; CDR3: CASSQGLWETQYF; DNA: TGCGCCAGCAGCCAAGGGTTGTGGGAGACCCAGTACTTC
J: TRBJ2-3; V: TRBV5-1; D: -; size: -; CDR3: CASSLGVGDTQYF; DNA: TGCGCCAGCAGCTTGGGCGTCGGCGATACGCAGTATTTT
J: TRBJ2-5; V: TRBV9; D: -; size: -; CDR3: CASSVGRQQETQYF; DNA: TGTGCCAGCAGCGTAGGGAGACAGCAAGAGACCCAGTACTTC
J: TRBJ2-7; V: TRBV6-5; D: -; size: -; CDR3: CASRFDSEQYF; DNA: TGTGCCAGCAGATTCGACAGTGAGCAGTACTTC
J: TRBJ1-1; V: TRBV2; D: TRBD1; size: -; CDR3: CASSQQGYFAEAFF; DNA: TGTGCCAGCAGCCAACAGGGGTATTTCGCTGAAGCTTTCTTT
J: TRBJ2-7; V: TRBV19; D: TRBD2; size: -; CDR3: CASSMGGGSYEQYF; DNA: TGTGCCAGCAGCATGGGGGGGGGCTCCTACGAGCAGTACTTC
J: TRBJ2-3; V: TRBV7-2; D: TRBD2; size: -; CDR3: CASTPSGNWPDTQYF; DNA: TGTGCCAGCACCCCAAGCGGGAATTGGCCAGATACGCAGTATTTT
J: TRBJ2-1; V: TRBV5-1; D: TRBD2; size: -; CDR3: CASRTSGRGDEQFF; DNA: TGCGCCAGCAGGACTAGCGGGAGGGGGGATGAGCAGTTCTTC
J: TRBJ1-5; V: TRBV19; D: -; size: -; CDR3: CASSMALRNGNQPQHF; DNA: TGTGCCAGTAGTATGGCCTTGCGTAACGGCAATCAGCCCCAGCATTTT
J: TRBJ1-1; V: TRBV7-9; D: TRBD1; size: -; CDR3: CASSLVEGATRTEAFF; DNA: TGTGCCAGCAGCTTAGTGGAGGGGGCGACGCGCACTGAAGCTTTCTTT
J: TRBJ2-3; V: TRBV4-1; D: -; size: -; CDR3: CASSLGTAGSDTQYF; DNA: TGCGCCAGCAGCCTTGGGACCGCCGGGTCAGATACGCAGTATTTT
J: TRBJ2-2; V: TRBV7-9; D: TRBD2; size: once; CDR3: CASTLRGAGVITGELFF; DNA: TGTGCCAGCACCCTTAGAGGCGCGGGAGTAATCACCGGGGAGCTGTTTTTT
J: TRBJ2-7; V: TRBV5-1; D: -; size: once; CDR3: CASSLVGGPTYEQYF; DNA: TGCGCCAGCAGCTTGGTGGGGGGTCCTACCTACGAGCAGTACTTC
J: TRBJ1-1; V: TRBV29-1; D: TRBD1; size: once; CDR3: CSATGDHTEAFF; DNA: TGCAGCGCGACAGGGGACCACACTGAAGCTTTCTTT
J: TRBJ2-1; V: TRBV29-1; D: -; size: -; CDR3: CSVEGASAGDEQFF; DNA: TGCAGCGTTGAAGGAGCCAGCGCCGGCGATGAGCAGTTCTTC
J: TRBJ2-5; V: TRBV5-4; D: -; size: once; CDR3: CASSTMTGGETQYF; DNA: TGTGCCAGCAGCACCATGACAGGAGGAGAGACCCAGTACTTC
J: TRBJ1-1; V: TRBV28; D: -; size: -; CDR3: CASTLSRGRRGTEAFF; DNA: TGTGCCAGCACCTTAAGTCGGGGCCGGAGGGGCACTGAAGCTTTCTTT
J: TRBJ1-5; V: TRBV28; D: -; size: -; CDR3: CASTAPGAQPQHF; DNA: TGTGCCAGCACTGCCCCGGGTGCTCAGCCCCAGCATTTT
J: TRBJ2-5; V: TRBV11-3; D: -; size: -; CDR3: CASSLDTGRTQYF; DNA: TGTGCCAGCAGCTTAGATACCGGTCGTACCCAGTACTTC
J: TRBJ1-2; V: TRBV29-1; D: TRBD1; size: few; CDR3: CSVAWGQGSYTF; DNA: TGCAGCGTTGCTTGGGGACAGGGAAGCTACACCTTC
J: TRBJ2-3; V: TRBV14; D: -; size: few; CDR3: CASSQEWTDTQYF; DNA: TGTGCCAGCAGCCAAGAATGGACAGATACGCAGTATTTT
J: TRBJ2-3; V: TRBV13; D: TRBD1; size: -; CDR3: CASSSTTGTGFNTQYF; DNA: TGTGCCAGCAGCTCGACTACCGGGACAGGGTTTAATACGCAGTATTTT
J: TRBJ1-3; V: TRBV14; D: -; size: -; CDR3: CASSPVVRDTWLMTIYF; DNA: TGTGCCAGCAGCCCTGTCGTCCGGGACACCTGGCTTATGACCATATATTTT
J: TRBJ2-1; V: TRBV2; D: -; size: -; CDR3: CASLDPTSYNEQFF; DNA: TGTGCCAGCCTGGACCCCACCTCCTACAATGAGCAGTTCTTC